The TCR beta chain described here comes from a study of neurological immune-mediated disorders. The study's findings and limits: One related-CDR3 cluster, identified by phylogenetic grouping, held the repertoires of 18 of 34 multiple sclerosis patients and was a possible signature. None of the CDR3 amino acid sequences of expanded clones recurred across subjects, suggesting private repertoires in all groups.

At least ten counts were recorded for this clonotype. What it binds is unknown. MiXCR, run by TCRdb on the 5' RACE reads, gives a single entry per CDR3 protein. The table has around 94,000 distinct CDR3 sequences, 3.5% seen once. CDR1 is MNHEY and CDR2 is SMNVEV in the germline V gene (reference sequence). The V and J ends lost 3 bases and 4 bases respectively, with 15 bases between them. This CDR3 region has 15 residues. The TCR originated in a woman younger than 30 with multiple sclerosis. The chain recombines TRBV27 with TRBJ1-1; tentative D call: TRBD1 (5 bases). The sample was PBMCs. The CDR3 region is CASSFIGGISTEAFF. Here the CDR3 DNA reads TGTGCCAGCAGTTTTATTGGGGGAATTAGCACTGAAGCTTTCTTT.